This entry features one TCR beta chain sequence. This receptor's antigen is unknown. Per-nucleotide qualities are absent, and no much larger clonotype sits a single base away. The sample is drawn from a study of graft-versus-host responses after intestinal transplantation (dated by TCRdb to 2020 to 2023). Some background on the complete study: Multivisceral, liver-intestinal, or isolated intestinal transplants were received by the recipients. Alloreactive clones were identified by sequencing pre-transplant mixed lymphocyte reaction products and comparing them with unstimulated pre-transplant donor and recipient T cells. Donor T cell macrochimerism was defined as a peak of at least 4% donor T cells among recipient peripheral blood mononuclear cells. Bulk TCR-beta CDR3 sequencing was used to track graft-versus-host and host-versus-graft alloreactive T cell clones in the graft, circulation and bone marrow after intestinal transplantation. Every recipient was given anti-thymocyte globulin induction, followed by around three years of maintenance tacrolimus and steroids. Rather than going through the commercial service, samples from a few later patients were sequenced in-house on an Illumina MiSeq and processed with MiXCR. The cohort enrolled some 23 intestinal transplant recipients, one of whom was a retransplant, and a few patients without pretransplant specimens were excluded. Findings and caveats that apply to the study as a whole: Early after transplant, peak levels of circulating GvH clones were associated with declines in HvG clones. The conclusions were limited by the relatively low number and heterogeneity of the intestinal transplant patients. GvH clones turned up in recipient bone marrow, with some appearing earlier in ileal mucosa or blood, a pattern consistent with an intestinal mucosal origin. In patients with donor T cell macrochimerism, the allografts had high GvH to HvG T cell clonal ratios.

The CDR3 goes from the cysteine to the phenylalanine over 16 residues. CDR3 DNA only is kept here, 48 bases in frame from base 1. V drops 0 bases and J drops 0 bases, leaving 8 bases in between. The germline V gene (reference sequence) yields LNHNV for CDR1 and YYDKDF for CDR2. The library was prepared using the immunoSEQ multiplex PCR assay. For most patients, genomic DNA was isolated with the Qiagen DNeasy Blood and Tissue Kit and shipped frozen to Adaptive Biotechnologies for TCR sequencing. For most patients, genomic DNA was subjected to high-throughput TCR-beta CDR3 sequencing by Adaptive Biotechnologies. As for the original processing: Adaptive's ImmunoSEQ software supplied the TCR sequencing data for around 19 patients, while MiXCR and VDJtools were used to process a few other patients. To correct CD4 versus CD8 sorting errors, any sequence found in both subsets at a frequency ratio below 5:1 was removed. Because the origin of CDR3 nucleotide sequences shared between donor and recipient could not be assigned, those sequences were removed. Alloreactive clones required at least 2-fold expansion over unstimulated cells and minimum CFSE-low frequency of 0.002% (template counts) or 0.001% (read counts). Clones were considered mappable if detected in sequenced pre-transplant spleen, lymph node, or MLR CFSE-low populations of the donor or recipient. Cumulative frequency of alloreactive clones was calculated as a percentage of all sequences weighted by copy number. The clones in this table, taken by TCRdb from immuneACCESS, are in-frame only. Not every clone is retained; where verified, under half of the shortfall comes from an unresolved V gene, and the cause of the rest is unknown. V, J and clone size reflect that table, while D and trimming were determined from the DNA. The sample has some 48,000 clones on record, 84% of them singletons. The biggest ten clones account for approximately 0.46% of the sample.

This specimen's time point label, interpreted: cells obtained before transplantation from donor or recipient. CD3+CD4+ and CD3+CD8+ populations were FACS-sorted from unstimulated pre-transplant donor and recipient cells taken from spleen or lymph nodes. The V gene is TRBV15 and the J gene is TRBJ1-4; the D gene is possibly TRBD1, with 5 bases matching. Sequences were derived from unstimulated CD4+ T cells sorted from spleen or lymph node cells, sampled before transplant. The receptor's source is a human donor who was the organ donor for an intestinal transplant. The CDR3: CATSRDRGATNEKLFF. Read as DNA, the sequence is TGTGCCACCAGCAGAGATAGAGGGGCAACTAATGAAAAACTGTTTTTT. Outside the CDR3, residues come from the reference TRBV15 and TRBJ1-4 proteins, so the full variable domain is: DAMVIQNPRYQVTQFGKPVTLSCSQTLNHNVMYWYQQKSSQAPKLLFHYYDKDFNNEADTPDNFQSRRPNTSFCFLDIRSPGLGDTAMYLCATSRDRGATNEKLFFGSGTQLSVL.